These 27 T cell receptor beta chains came from one sample sequenced in a study of blood T cell repertoires in COVID-19. The table came from immunoSEQ multiplex PCR; TCRdb's copy has only in-frame clones and leaves some out. The data contain 380,000 or so clones, approximately 88% of them singletons. Sequencing was performed on PBMCs or T cells enriched from blood (not recorded which). All receptors derive from a middle-aged woman with acute COVID-19.

The chain is built from TRBV12-3 or TRBV12-4 and TRBJ2-2; 7 nucleotides line up with TRBD1. The CDR3 is made up of 13 amino acids. J lost 7 bases, V lost 6 bases, and 5 bases had no gene match. The CDR3 spells CASRNTGDGELFF. The CDR3 DNA reads as TGTGCCAGCAGAAACACAGGGGACGGGGAGCTGTTTTTT.

This clone was seen just once. This chain links TRBV3-1 (or the pseudogene TRBV3-2) with TRBJ1-6; 7 bases align to TRBD1. CDR1 is LGHDT, CDR2 YNNKEL, per germline (reference sequence). V lost 2 bases and J lost 10; bases outside the gene matches: 2. The length of the CDR3 is 13 residues. The CDR3 DNA reads as TGTGCCAGCAGCCAACGGGACAGATCACCCCTCCACTTT. Residues: CASSQRDRSPLHF.

This chain uses TRBV7-9 with TRBJ1-6, with D uncertain. The CDR3 consists of 13 residues. Germline values: CDR1 SEHNR, CDR2 FQNEAQ (reference sequence). V gave up 10 bases and J gave up 7 bases, with 14 bases separating them. The CDR3 is CATVGRINSPLHF. CDR3 nucleotide sequence: TGTGCCACCGTGGGGAGAATAAATTCACCCCTCCACTTT.

The chain couples TRBV15 to TRBJ2-2; tentative D call: TRBD1 (5 bases). CDR1 and CDR2 (germline): LNHNV, YYDKDF (reference sequence). The CDR3 contains 13 residues. With 8 bases removed from V and 1 base from J, the gap between germline ends came to 8 bases. CDR3 sequence reads: CATADRNTGELFF. The CDR3 nucleotides read TGTGCCACCGCCGACAGGAACACCGGGGAGCTGTTTTTT. The variable domain in full, with the rest retrieved from reference TRBV15 and TRBJ2-2, is DAMVIQNPRYQVTQFGKPVTLSCSQTLNHNVMYWYQQKSSQAPKLLFHYYDKDFNNEADTPDNFQSRRPNTSFCFLDIRSPGLGDTAMYLCATADRNTGELFFGEGSRLTVL.

This chain links TRBV5-6 with TRBJ1-6; 7 bases fit TRBD1. V lost 0 bases to trimming and J lost 8 bases; unmatched junction nucleotides: 8. The CDR3 is 16 amino acids. Looked up from germline, CDR1 is SGHDT and CDR2 is YYEEEE. CDR3 nucleotide sequence: TGTGCCAGCAGCTTGGTGGGGGCAGGGGGTGATTCACCCCTCCACTTT. Protein product: CASSLVGAGGDSPLHF.

The chain joins TRBV10-3 to TRBJ1-1, with TRBD1 matching 10 bases. V lost 4 bases and J lost 3; bases outside the gene matches: 5. The germline CDR1 and CDR2 sequences are ENHRY and SYGVKD. This CDR3 spans 15 amino acids. In nucleotides, the CDR3 is TGTGCCATCAGTGGAGACAGGGGGCTTGACACTGAAGCTTTCTTT. Its translation is CAISGDRGLDTEAFF.

This clone occurred a few times. CDR3 protein: CAISGGGGELFF. The DNA of the CDR3 is TGTGCCATCAGTGGCGGGGGCGGGGAGCTGTTTTTT. The chain carries TRBV10-3 and TRBJ2-2; TRBD2 matches 7 bases. The CDR3 is 12 residues long. Germline values: CDR1 ENHRY, CDR2 SYGVKD. V was clipped by 4 bases and J by 7 bases; unmatched bases: 0.

The chain uses TRBV27 and TRBJ2-7; TRBD1 agrees at 7 bases. This CDR3 is 14 amino acids long. J was trimmed by 2 bases and V by 2 bases; bases with no gene match: 3. Germline values: CDR1 MNHEY, CDR2 SMNVEV (reference sequence). DNA for the CDR3: TGTGCCAGCAGTTTAAGGGGGCAGCCCTACGAGCAGTACTTC. Translating gives CASSLRGQPYEQYF.

The V call is TRBV3-1 (or the pseudogene TRBV3-2), the J call TRBJ1-3; no clear D. V lost 6 bases and J 0 bases, leaving 6 bases between the germline ends. Germline V gene lookup returns CDR1 LGHDT and CDR2 YNNKEL (reference sequence). The CDR3 has 13 residues. The CDR3 sequence: CASRASSGNTIYF. CDR3 DNA: TGTGCCAGCAGGGCCAGCTCTGGAAACACCATATATTTT.

The J gene is TRBJ1-1, the V gene TRBV7-9; unclear D gene. Trimming removed 7 bases from V and 4 bases from J, with 13 bases in between. The CDR3 has 13 residues. Looked up from germline, CDR1 is SEHNR and CDR2 is FQNEAQ (reference sequence). The CDR3 sequence is CASTTLGATEAFF. CDR3 nucleotides: TGTGCCAGCACCACTCTAGGTGCCACTGAAGCTTTCTTT.

The chain's CDR3 is CASSPGGITDTQYF. Written as DNA, the CDR3 is TGTGCCAGCAGCCCCGGGGGAATCACAGATACGCAGTATTTT. The rearrangement links TRBV4-2 to TRBJ2-3; a possible D gene is TRBD2 (6 bases). CDR1 and CDR2 (germline): LGHNA, YNFKEQ. V lost 4 bases, J lost 2 bases, and 10 bases lay in between. The CDR3 is 14 residues long.

The chain combines TRBV30 with TRBJ2-1; D gene uncertain. The V end was cut by 0 bases, the J end by 0 bases, with 9 bases between. Germline CDR1 and CDR2: GTSNPN and SVGIG (reference sequence). The CDR3 runs 15 residues. CDR3 coding DNA: TGTGCCTGGAGTGTACAGACGGTCTCCTACAATGAGCAGTTCTTC. This encodes CAWSVQTVSYNEQFF.

The gene calls are TRBV6-4 and TRBJ1-2; no clear D. This CDR3 is built from 12 residues. The V gene's germline CDR1 is MRHNA and CDR2 SNTAGT. V was shortened by 2 bases and J by 8 bases, with 9 bases between the two germline ends. CDR3 amino acids: CASSDTHSGYTF. The DNA for the CDR3 is TGTGCCAGCAGTGACACCCACTCGGGCTACACCTTC.

V usage is TRBV2 and J usage is TRBJ2-7; 10 bases match TRBD2. The J segment lost 1 base and the V segment lost 6 bases, leaving 6 bases of the junction unmatched. Germline CDR1 SNHLY, CDR2 FYNNEI. This CDR3 is built from 15 residues. The CDR3 nucleotides read TGTGCCAGCAGGTATATAGCGGGGGGATCCTACGAGCAGTACTTC. Translated: CASRYIAGGSYEQYF.

The J gene is TRBJ1-6, the V gene TRBV6-1; 7 bases are a match to TRBD1. V was pared by 3 bases and J by 9 bases, with 5 bases of the junction left unmatched. CDR3 length equals 14 residues. Per germline, CDR1 MNHNS and CDR2 SASEGT. The CDR3 protein is CASSDNRGSSPLHF. The CDR3 DNA reads TGTGCCAGCAGTGACAACAGGGGTAGTTCACCCCTCCACTTT.

The chain couples TRBV28 to TRBJ1-5, with D maybe TRBD1 (6 bases). This CDR3 spans 15 amino acids. V shed 5 bases and J shed 1 base, with 12 bases lying between them. Looked up from germline, CDR1 is MDHEN and CDR2 is SYDVKM. The CDR3 region is CASSGGGQSNQPQHF. As DNA, the CDR3 is TGTGCCAGCAGTGGGGGGGGCCAGAGCAATCAGCCCCAGCATTTT.

This clone is a singleton in its sample. The chain employs TRBV23-1 and TRBJ1-5; D gene unclear. TRBV23-1 is an ORF; its function is uncertain. V was pared by 4 bases and J by 9 bases, with 7 bases between. The CDR3 contains 11 residues. DNA for the CDR3: TGCGCCAGCAGTCCGGTTCGGCCCCAGCATTTT. It encodes CASSPVRPQHF.

V is TRBV20-1 and J is TRBJ1-1, with a possible D match to TRBD1 (5 bases). The CDR3 runs to 11 residues. Trimming stripped 5 bases from V and 5 bases from J, with 9 bases between. The germline gives CDR1 DFQATT, CDR2 SNEGSKA (reference sequence). The CDR3 nucleotides read TGCAGTGCTGGGACTGGAACTGAAGCTTTCTTT. This gives the protein CSAGTGTEAFF.

The V gene is TRBV15, the J gene TRBJ1-2; TRBD1 matches 9 bases. The CDR3 contains 13 residues. CDR1 LNHNV and CDR2 YYDKDF come from the germline V gene (reference sequence). The V gene end was trimmed by 5 bases and the J gene end by 7 bases; junction bases not matched to a gene: 5. The CDR3 DNA follows: TGTGCCACCAGCGGGGACAGGGTGGGTGGCTACACCTTC. This codes for CATSGDRVGGYTF.

CDR3 nucleotides: TGTGCCAGCAGCTTGGGCCGGGGTCGGGGGCAAGAGACCCAGTACTTC. Residues: CASSLGRGRGQETQYF. The rearrangement joins TRBV5-4 to TRBJ2-5, with D possibly matching TRBD2 (6 bases). CDR1 SGHNT and CDR2 YYREEE come from the germline V gene (reference sequence). With 0 bases removed from V and 2 bases from J, the gap between germline ends came to 14 bases. CDR3 length: 16 residues.

The rearrangement uses TRBV19 and TRBJ1-2; the D is unclear. The germline V gene encodes CDR1 LNHDA and CDR2 SQIVND (reference sequence). The CDR3 consists of 14 residues. With 5 bases removed from V and 7 bases from J, the gap between germline ends came to 17 bases. The chain's CDR3 is CASSSLDGGGGYTF. CDR3 bases: TGTGCCAGTAGTTCGCTCGACGGCGGAGGTGGCTACACCTTC.

V gene TRBV5-1 combines with J gene TRBJ1-6, with TRBD1 matching 7 bases. The V gene end was trimmed by 2 bases and the J gene end by 7 bases; junction bases not matched to a gene: 6. The CDR3 consists of 15 residues. Per the germline V gene, CDR1 is SGHRS and CDR2 is YFSETQ. DNA of the CDR3: TGCGCCAGCAGCTTTGAGGGGGCTGGAAATTCACCCCTCCACTTT. It encodes CASSFEGAGNSPLHF.

This chain joins TRBV5-6 and TRBJ2-3, with a possible D match to TRBD1 (7 bases). This CDR3 has 16 amino acids. The germline gives CDR1 SGHDT, CDR2 YYEEEE. The V end was cut by 2 bases, the J end by 2 bases, with 15 bases between. CDR3 bases: TGTGCCAGCAGCTTCCCGCCAGGGGGGCCCACAGATACGCAGTATTTT. Its protein is CASSFPPGGPTDTQYF.

This clone was recorded many times. The sample contains more than one DNA sequence encoding this CDR3. CDR3 in DNA: TGTGCCAGTAGTATCCAGGGGAGCACTGAAGCTTTCTTT. Its protein is CASSIQGSTEAFF. The rearrangement joins TRBV19 to TRBJ1-1, with a possible D match to TRBD1 (6 bases). With 3 bases removed from V and 4 bases from J, the gap between germline ends came to 9 bases. This CDR3 has 13 amino acids. In germline, CDR1 is LNHDA, CDR2 SQIVND (reference sequence).

CDR3 in amino acids: CASSHQGKPQHF. CDR3 nucleotides: TGTGCCAGCAGCCATCAGGGGAAGCCCCAGCATTTT. The rearrangement uses TRBV3-1 (or the pseudogene TRBV3-2) and TRBJ1-5, with D possibly being TRBD1 (6 bases). Per the germline V gene, CDR1 is LGHDT and CDR2 is YNNKEL (reference sequence). This CDR3 region has 12 residues. V lost 3 bases and J 8 bases, leaving 8 bases between the germline ends.

This clone was detected only once. The chain joins TRBV3-1 (or the pseudogene TRBV3-2) to TRBJ2-5; tentatively, D is TRBD1 (7 bases). The CDR3 length is 15 residues. V lost 4 bases and J lost 5, with 17 bases in between. Germline CDR1 and CDR2: LGHDT and YNNKEL (reference sequence). The CDR3 sequence: CASSPGATGRETQYF. The CDR3 coding sequence is TGTGCCAGCAGCCCCGGGGCGACAGGGAGGGAGACCCAGTACTTC.

The chain links TRBV11-2 to TRBJ1-2; D is perhaps TRBD1 (5 bases). This CDR3 has 15 residues. CDR1 and CDR2 from the germline V gene are SGHAT and FQNNGV. The ends were cut back, 2 bases at V and 7 bases at J, with 17 bases in the middle. CDR3 in DNA: TGTGCCAGCAGCTTATCGGTTTCCAGGGATCTTGGCTACACCTTC. Amino acids: CASSLSVSRDLGYTF.